This T cell receptor beta chain was captured in a study of circulating CD8 cells and anti-PD-1 response in melanoma. Study-wide results and caveats: Published repertoire comparisons used only baseline and M1 samples from a small cohort with few responders. Clonotype sharing was highest between DPOS and TIGIT subsets.

Each library started from roughly 15 ng of total RNA using the QIAseq Immune Repertoire TCR panel. TCRdb reprocessed the reads with MiXCR, giving one entry per CDR3 protein. The table includes a few hundred distinct CDR3 sequences, around 4.3% detected once. V lost 6 bases, J lost 0 bases, and 12 bases lay in between. CDR3 length equals 15 residues. The V gene's germline CDR1 is MNHEY and CDR2 SVGAGI. Live CD3+CD8+TCRalphabeta+ cells were sorted into four subsets by PD-1 and/or TIGIT. In its sample, this clonotype is large. Its specificity is not known. The sequence was collected from a human donor with melanoma. Sequenced material: CD8+ T cells from PBMCs, taken at baseline or after one month of anti-PD-1 therapy (not recorded which). This rearrangement joins TRBV6-5 to TRBJ2-1; D is unclear. CDR3 sequence: CASSPSVGSYNEQFF. The DNA of the CDR3 is TGTGCCAGCAGCCCAAGCGTTGGCTCCTACAATGAGCAGTTCTTC.